Listed below are T cell receptor beta chains from one sample, sequenced in a study of blood T cell repertoires in COVID-19. The data were produced by immunoSEQ multiplex PCR, yet TCRdb's version contains in-frame clones alone and is incomplete. This table holds around 140,000 clones, about 86% found once. Sequencing used peripheral blood. The receptors here all came from a woman in her fifties or sixties with active or convalescent COVID-19. Each CDR3 is given with its conserved first and last residue. D genes are given only for firm matches. Only part of the rows carry a size: once, few, many, or a class if the clone is expanded.

CASSNGQGYQPQHF,TGTGCCAGCAGTAACGGACAGGGTTATCAGCCCCAGCATTTT,TRBD1,NA,TRBV6-6,TRBJ1-5
CASSKGQGKGFGEQYF,TGCGCCAGCAGCAAGGGACAGGGAAAAGGGTTTGGGGAGCAGTACTTC,TRBD1,NA,TRBV5-1,TRBJ2-7
CASSTFPGQGKFF,TGTGCCAGCAGCACTTTCCCCGGACAGGGGAAGTTCTTC,TRBD1,few,TRBV7-2,TRBJ2-1
CASSESALNQPQHF,TGTGCCAGCAGTGAAAGCGCGTTGAATCAGCCCCAGCATTTT,NA,NA,TRBV2,TRBJ1-5
CASSDPGQLNEKLFF,TGTGCCAGCAGCGACCCAGGGCAGCTTAATGAAAAACTGTTTTTT,NA,NA,TRBV2,TRBJ1-4
CASGQLGQTEAFF,TGTGCCAGCGGCCAACTGGGACAGACAGAAGCTTTCTTT,TRBD1,NA,TRBV2,TRBJ1-1
CASSLGGVLEQYF,TGCGCCAGCAGCTTGGGCGGGGTTCTCGAGCAGTACTTC,NA,NA,TRBV5-1,TRBJ2-7
CASSPQTNTGELFF,TGTGCCAGCAGCCCACAGACGAACACCGGGGAGCTGTTTTTT,NA,once,TRBV14,TRBJ2-2
CASSFRGGANTEAFF,TGTGCCAGCAGCTTTAGAGGGGGCGCGAACACTGAAGCTTTCTTT,TRBD1,NA,TRBV13,TRBJ1-1
CASSLRTGIGEKLFF,TGTGCCAGCAGTTTACGGACAGGGATAGGTGAAAAACTGTTTTTT,TRBD1,NA,TRBV28,TRBJ1-4
CASSSRTASSGYTF,TGTGCCAGCAGCTCTCGGACAGCTAGTAGTGGCTACACCTTC,NA,once,TRBV7-2,TRBJ1-2
CASSLPLQSGEQYF,TGTGCCAGCAGTTTGCCTCTACAGAGCGGCGAGCAGTACTTC,NA,NA,TRBV28,TRBJ2-7
CASSPGQNYGYTF,TGTGCCAGCTCACCAGGACAGAACTATGGCTACACCTTC,NA,once,TRBV18,TRBJ1-2
CASSYSRGRGNTEAFF,TGTGCCAGCAGTTACTCAAGGGGAAGGGGGAACACTGAAGCTTTCTTT,NA,NA,TRBV6-2/TRBV6-3,TRBJ1-1
CASSPGGEHYGYTF,TGTGCCAGCAGCCCCGGGGGAGAGCACTATGGCTACACCTTC,NA,once,TRBV9,TRBJ1-2
CASSTPGQGKTPLHF,TGTGCCAGCAGTACGCCGGGACAGGGCAAGACACCCCTCCACTTT,TRBD1,few,TRBV28,TRBJ1-6
CASSLELGDDTDTQYF,TGTGCCAGCAGCTTAGAACTGGGCGACGATACAGATACGCAGTATTTT,NA,NA,TRBV7-6,TRBJ2-3
CASGKLAASYNEQFF,TGTGCCAGCGGAAAATTAGCGGCTTCCTACAATGAGCAGTTCTTC,NA,once,TRBV6-6,TRBJ2-1
CASSLKGQALPYEQYF,TGTGCCAGCAGCTTGAAGGGACAAGCACTTCCCTACGAGCAGTACTTC,NA,NA,TRBV5-6,TRBJ2-7
CASRIGRTGILGNTGELFF,TGTGCAAGTCGCATAGGCAGGACAGGGATACTTGGGAACACCGGGGAGCTGTTTTTT,NA,NA,TRBV12-2,TRBJ2-2
CASSPSFGRAGNGYTF,TGTGCCAGCAGCCCTAGTTTTGGTAGAGCGGGGAATGGCTACACCTTC,NA,few,TRBV7-9,TRBJ1-2
CASSSGGTPYNEQFF,TGTGCCAGCAGTTCAGGCGGGACCCCCTACAATGAGCAGTTCTTC,NA,NA,TRBV27,TRBJ2-1
CASTRTTGGGETQYF,TGTGCCAGCACCCGGACGACAGGGGGCGGGGAGACCCAGTACTTC,TRBD1,NA,TRBV6-5,TRBJ2-5
CASSLSRGGLAKNIQYF,TGTGCCAGCAGTCTTAGCCGGGGGGGCCTAGCCAAAAACATTCAGTACTTC,TRBD2,NA,TRBV4-2,TRBJ2-4
CASRGLSSYEQYF,TGTGCCAGTCGGGGACTCTCTTCCTACGAGCAGTACTTC,NA,once,TRBV27,TRBJ2-7
CASSGGGAGDTEAFF,TGTGCCAGCAGTGGCGGGGGGGCCGGGGACACTGAAGCTTTCTTT,NA,NA,TRBV6-4,TRBJ1-1
CASSRDGGTDTQYF,TGTGCCAGCTCCCGAGACGGAGGCACAGATACGCAGTATTTT,NA,NA,TRBV18,TRBJ2-3
CASSFGVTSGQPRETQYF,TGTGCCAGCAGCTTTGGGGTTACTAGCGGTCAACCACGAGAGACCCAGTACTTC,TRBD2,NA,TRBV5-8,TRBJ2-5
CASSYMAGGPGEQFF,TGTGCCAGCAGTTACATGGCGGGAGGGCCGGGTGAGCAGTTCTTC,TRBD2,NA,TRBV6-2/TRBV6-3,TRBJ2-1
CSVAWRVEDEQYF,TGCAGCGTTGCTTGGCGGGTTGAGGACGAGCAGTACTTC,NA,NA,TRBV29-1,TRBJ2-7
CASSPGRGDTQYF,TGTGCCAGCTCCCCCGGTAGGGGAGATACGCAGTATTTT,NA,NA,TRBV6-5,TRBJ2-3
CASSFYSGTDTQYF,TGTGCCAGCAGTTTTTATAGCGGGACAGATACGCAGTATTTT,TRBD2,few,TRBV27,TRBJ2-3
CASSPYQDTGELFF,TGTGCCAGCTCACCCTACCAGGACACCGGGGAGCTGTTTTTT,NA,few,TRBV18,TRBJ2-2
CASSLSGFGTGGTNYGYTF,TGTGCCAGCAGCTTATCCGGCTTTGGGACAGGCGGAACTAACTATGGCTACACCTTC,TRBD1,NA,TRBV7-9,TRBJ1-2
CASSMGRTRPSTDTQYF,TGTGCCAGTAGTATGGGCAGGACTAGACCTAGCACAGATACGCAGTATTTT,TRBD2,NA,TRBV19,TRBJ2-3
CASSFPDSGQSSYEQYF,TGCGCCAGCAGCTTTCCGGACTCGGGACAGAGCTCCTACGAGCAGTACTTC,TRBD1,few,TRBV5-1,TRBJ2-7
CASSRRGAYNEQFF,TGCGCCAGCAGCCGACGCGGGGCCTACAATGAGCAGTTCTTC,NA,NA,TRBV4-3,TRBJ2-1
CAWSVSDSSGNTIYF,TGTGCCTGGAGTGTGTCCGACAGCTCTGGAAACACCATATATTTT,NA,NA,TRBV30,TRBJ1-3
CASSLSPGNQPQHF,TGTGCCAGCAGTTTATCACCCGGGAATCAGCCCCAGCATTTT,NA,once,TRBV28,TRBJ1-5
CASSPGTGFYNEQFF,TGTGCCAGCAGCCCCGGGACAGGGTTCTACAATGAGCAGTTCTTC,TRBD1,NA,TRBV27,TRBJ2-1
CASSFGRDTEAFF,TGTGCCAGCAGCTTCGGCAGGGACACTGAAGCTTTCTTT,NA,NA,TRBV11-3,TRBJ1-1
CASSPRVDTQYF,TGTGCCAGCAGCCCCCGAGTGGATACGCAGTATTTT,NA,NA,TRBV12-3/TRBV12-4,TRBJ2-3
CASSPPGGRPNTGELFF,TGTGCCAGCTCACCACCGGGCGGGAGGCCGAACACCGGGGAGCTGTTTTTT,TRBD2,NA,TRBV18,TRBJ2-2
CASSPQGTATNEKLFF,TGTGCCAGCAGCCCCCAGGGGACCGCAACTAATGAAAAACTGTTTTTT,NA,NA,TRBV9,TRBJ1-4
CASRTDRGTGELFF,TGTGCCAGCAGAACAGACAGGGGTACCGGGGAGCTGTTTTTT,TRBD1,once,TRBV7-2,TRBJ2-2
CASSLAGDYNEQFF,TGTGCCAGCAGCTTAGCAGGGGACTACAATGAGCAGTTCTTC,NA,NA,TRBV7-3,TRBJ2-1
CASSYNPGQGLSPLHF,TGTGCCAGCAGTTACAACCCGGGACAGGGCTTATCACCCCTCCACTTT,TRBD1,NA,TRBV6-5,TRBJ1-6
CASSPDRQGNYEQYF,TGTGCCAGCAGCCCCGACCGCCAGGGTAACTACGAGCAGTACTTC,NA,NA,TRBV7-2,TRBJ2-7
CASSPTGSPTDTQYF,TGTGCCAGCAGCCCAACAGGTTCCCCCACAGATACGCAGTATTTT,NA,NA,TRBV7-3,TRBJ2-3
CASTDPGRPQHF,TGTGCCAGCACTGACCCGGGGAGGCCCCAGCATTTT,NA,once,TRBV2,TRBJ1-5
CSASHGLAYEQYF,TGCAGTGCTAGTCATGGACTAGCGTACGAGCAGTACTTC,TRBD2,NA,TRBV20-1,TRBJ2-7
CASSASSLGYGYTF,TGCGCCAGCAGCGCTTCGAGCCTAGGCTATGGCTACACCTTC,NA,NA,TRBV4-3,TRBJ1-2
CASSSLAGGSYEQYF,TGTGCCAGCTCCTCTCTAGCGGGGGGGTCCTACGAGCAGTACTTC,TRBD2,NA,TRBV2,TRBJ2-7
CASSQDRGQGRGYTF,TGCGCCAGCAGCCAAGATCGGGGTCAGGGGCGCGGCTACACCTTC,NA,NA,TRBV4-3,TRBJ1-2
CASSQAQQGTASGNTIYF,TGCGCCAGCAGCCAAGCCCAACAGGGGACTGCCTCTGGAAACACCATATATTTT,TRBD1,NA,TRBV4-1,TRBJ1-3
CASLDPGRTEAFF,TGTGCCTCCCTCGACCCGGGGAGGACTGAAGCTTTCTTT,NA,once,TRBV10-3,TRBJ1-1
CASSLGTGSGYTF,TGTGCCAGCAGCTTAGGGACAGGGAGTGGCTACACCTTC,TRBD1,NA,TRBV7-3,TRBJ1-2
CASSLMGQSGNTEAFF,TGTGCCAGCAGCTTAATGGGTCAATCGGGTAACACTGAAGCTTTCTTT,NA,NA,TRBV7-9,TRBJ1-1
CASSLQGQGSDEQYF,TGTGCCAGCAGTCTACAGGGACAGGGGTCCGACGAGCAGTACTTC,TRBD1,NA,TRBV9,TRBJ2-7